The rows below give T cell receptor beta chains drawn from one sample of a study of blood T cell repertoires in COVID-19. Profiling relied on immunoSEQ multiplex PCR, and the TCRdb table lists in-frame clones only, not all of them. The data contain tens of thousands of clones, approximately 90% of them singletons. Sequences were obtained from peripheral blood. These receptors came from a woman in her thirties or forties with active COVID-19. CDR3s leave out the opening cysteine and the closing phenylalanine or tryptophan.

TRBJ2-1 TRBV7-3 ASSSGQPSYNEQF
TRBJ2-5 TRBV19 ASSIGGQEVETQY
TRBJ1-2 TRBV7-9 ASSPGQGNYGYT
TRBJ2-1 TRBV4-1 ASSQVLGRGDGNEQF
TRBJ2-5 TRBV20-1 SARDPAAQY
TRBJ2-6 TRBV5-1 ASSPDRGSGANVLT
TRBJ2-2 TRBV9 ASSSGTGVTGELF
TRBJ1-2 TRBV30 AWKDYFNYGYT
TRBJ2-7 TRBV5-1 ASAPGGREQY
TRBJ2-2 TRBV5-1 ASSLGAGELF
TRBJ2-5 TRBV6-5 ASSYGTAETQY
TRBJ2-2 TRBV7-3 ASSPSRLGELF
TRBJ2-3 TRBV5-1 ASSLASRSTDTQY
TRBJ2-7 TRBV7-9 ASRSQGIPYEQY
TRBJ2-1 TRBV4-2 ASSEGRGSNEQF
TRBJ2-4 TRBV6-5 ASSNTGTGGLIQY
TRBJ2-5 TRBV5-6 ASSLGQGRIRETQY
TRBJ2-1 TRBV7-3 ASSFGTSGDNEQF
TRBJ1-5 TRBV7-9 ASSAGLTIQPQH
TRBJ2-3 TRBV5-1 ASSLGPSSGGAGTQY
TRBJ1-2 TRBV7-9 ASSLQDRDYT
TRBJ2-1 TRBV7-9 ASSLLAYNEQF
TRBJ2-3 TRBV5-4 ASSFSGTDTQY
TRBJ1-5 TRBV5-1 ASSLGEVGNQPQH
TRBJ2-7 TRBV6-5 ASRGVGEQY
TRBJ2-7 TRBV4-1 ASSQDLGTGDEQY
TRBJ2-7 TRBV27 ASSTHRASFSYEQY
TRBJ1-1 TRBV3-1/TRBV3-2 ASSQDGLGNTEAF
TRBJ2-5 TRBV5-1 ASSRGQRETQY
TRBJ2-7 TRBV11-3 ASSLGSGGTGEQY
TRBJ1-5 TRBV7-8 ASSLARWDSNQPQH
TRBJ2-3 TRBV5-4 ASSPKRLAGGRDTQY